The next 29 T cell receptor beta chains were all read from a single sample in a study of T cells in Graves' hyperthyroidism and ophthalmopathy. It was RNA transcripts that yielded the amplified TCR beta CDR3 regions. When the TCR CDR3 underwent first-round RT-PCR, the HTBI primer set was used. TCRdb used MiXCR to reprocess the multiplex PCR reads, holding one entry per CDR3 protein. The table shows 550,000 to 600,000 distinct CDR3 sequences, with about 43% occurring only once. Sequences were obtained from peripheral blood or thyroid tissue (not recorded which). The receptors here all came from an adult woman with Graves' disease, either hyperthyroidism or ophthalmopathy (not recorded which).

The CDR3 DNA reads as TGCAGCGTTTCGGGACTAGCGGCCTCCTACGAGCAGTACTTC. Protein: CSVSGLAASYEQYF. The chain recombines TRBV29-1 with TRBJ2-7, with 11 bases fitting TRBD2. The CDR3 has 14 amino acids. J lost 0 bases, V lost 5 bases, and 3 bases had no gene match. Germline values: CDR1 SQVTM, CDR2 ANQGSEA.

This clonotype was seen at least ten times. The chain has TRBV10-2 and TRBJ2-7; D not resolved. Trimming took off 6 bases at V and 6 bases at J, with 18 bases between the two ends. Germline CDR1 reads WSHSY; CDR2 reads SAAADI. The CDR3 runs to 14 residues. Here the CDR3 DNA reads TGCGCCAGCAGGGGTTTTACGTGGAAAGCCGAGCAGTACTTC. Translation gives CASRGFTWKAEQYF.

The chain couples TRBV24-1 to TRBJ2-6, with 10 positions matching TRBD2. The CDR3 sequence is 15 residues long. Looked up from germline, CDR1 is KGHDR and CDR2 is SFDVKD. J gave up 0 bases and V 10 bases, and 2 bases lay outside the gene matches. The chain's CDR3 is CATSGGSSGANVLTF. The CDR3 DNA reads as TGTGCCACTAGCGGGGGGAGCTCTGGGGCCAACGTCCTGACTTTC.

Many counts were recorded for this clonotype. This sequence joins TRBV7-9 and TRBJ2-2, with 7 bases aligning to TRBD1. The junction had 7 bases not matched to a gene; V was cut back by 5 bases and J by 7 bases. CDR1 SEHNR and CDR2 FQNEAQ come from the germline V gene (reference sequence). The CDR3 is 14 amino acids. CDR3 DNA: TGTGCCAGCAGCGCCGACAGGGCATACGGGGAGCTGTTTTTT. It codes for CASSADRAYGELFF.

The V gene is TRBV20-1, the J gene TRBJ1-1; possibly TRBD1 for D (5 bases). CDR3 length equals 15 residues. Germline lookup yields CDR1 DFQATT and CDR2 SNEGSKA (reference sequence). Trimming removed 0 bases at V and 4 bases at J, with 15 bases between. CDR3 bases: TGCAGTGCTAGAGATGAAGGGGTAGCGGGCACTGAAGCTTTCTTT. Translating gives CSARDEGVAGTEAFF.

This clonotype was observed a handful of times. J is TRBJ2-7 and V is TRBV7-9; D unclear. Germline assignment: CDR1 SEHNR and CDR2 FQNEAQ (reference sequence). CDR3 size: 14 residues. Trimming took off 6 bases at V and 1 base at J, with 13 bases between the two ends. The CDR3 region is CASRPYSRSYEQYF. CDR3 bases: TGTGCCAGCAGGCCGTACAGTCGATCCTACGAGCAGTACTTC.

The rearrangement links TRBV25-1 to TRBJ1-2; possibly TRBD1 for D (5 bases). This CDR3 has 17 residues. V dropped 9 bases and J dropped 0 bases, with 23 bases sitting between them. From germline, CDR1 is MGHDK and CDR2 SYGVNS. CDR3 sequence (DNA): TGTGCCAGGTTAGCCGGGACGGGGCAGAATCCTAACTATGGCTACACCTTC. Encoded protein: CARLAGTGQNPNYGYTF.

V gene TRBV5-8 combines with J gene TRBJ2-7; 7 bases align to TRBD1. CDR3 length equals 13 residues. The germline V gene has CDR1 SGHTS and CDR2 YDEGEE. J gave up 6 bases and V 3 bases, and 6 bases lay outside the gene matches. CDR3 DNA: TGTGCCAGCAGCTCGAGGACAGGCCCCGAGCAGTACTTC. It encodes CASSSRTGPEQYF.

The genes are TRBV15 and TRBJ2-3; 8 bases line up with TRBD1. CDR3 length equals 15 residues. Per germline, CDR1 LNHNV and CDR2 YYDKDF (reference sequence). Unmatched junction bases numbered 5, after V lost 5 bases and J lost 1 base. CDR3 bases: TGTGCCACCAGCTTCTCGGACAGGGGCACAGATACGCAGTATTTT. Translated: CATSFSDRGTDTQYF.

This clonotype was counted many times. The chain carries TRBV7-9 and TRBJ2-5, with TRBD1 identical over 9 bases. This CDR3 is built from 15 residues. From germline, CDR1 is SEHNR and CDR2 FQNEAQ (reference sequence). V lost 5 bases to trimming and J lost 5 bases; unmatched junction nucleotides: 9. CDR3 bases: TGTGCCAGCAGCAGAACAGGGGGCTTAAGGGAGACCCAGTACTTC. Amino acids: CASSRTGGLRETQYF.

Ten or more counts support this clonotype. The chain links TRBV7-3 to TRBJ2-2; TRBD1 might be the D (5 bases). Looked up from germline, CDR1 is SGHTA and CDR2 is FQGTGA. The CDR3 is 15 amino acids. The germline V and J ends were trimmed by 2 bases and 3 bases, with 10 bases remaining between them. CDR3 DNA: TGTGCCAGCAGCTTAGGGGCCCTGGACACCGGGGAGCTGTTTTTT. Translated: CASSLGALDTGELFF.

Concerning this clonotype itself: The CDR3 end shows no conserved phenylalanine or tryptophan, and so a read error is likely. It is unclear where the CDR3 begins or ends on the DNA, so no DNA is shown, and the CDR3 is as TCRdb lists it. V gene TRBV7-2 combines with J gene TRBJ2-7; the DNA was not compared with TRBD1, the D call given in the table. Germline CDR1 SGHTA, CDR2 FQGNSA. The length of the CDR3 is 12 amino acids, counting both ends. The CDR3 region is CASSLAGAAPTS.

This clonotype was seen only once. V is TRBV7-9 and J is TRBJ1-2; TRBD1 is a possible D gene (5 bases). The CDR3 length is 15 residues. Germline V gene data show CDR1 as SEHNR and CDR2 as FQNEAQ (reference sequence). The V end lost 5 bases, the J end lost 4 bases, and 17 bases lay between the germline ends. CDR3 protein: CASSVDKGRGYGYTF. CDR3 bases: TGTGCCAGCAGCGTAGATAAGGGGAGGGGCTATGGCTACACCTTC.

This clonotype was seen at least ten times. The J gene is TRBJ2-6, the V gene TRBV4-1, with unresolved D. V was pared by 6 bases and J by 2 bases, with 14 bases between. This CDR3 is 16 amino acids long. From germline, CDR1 is MGHRA and CDR2 YSYEKL. The CDR3 protein is CASSQSLGAGANVLTF. CDR3 coding DNA: TGCGCCAGCAGTCAAAGTCTTGGGGCTGGGGCCAACGTCCTGACTTTC.

This clonotype has just a few counts. A much larger clone differs by one base, so this may be a read error. This sequence joins TRBV5-6 and TRBJ2-7; 8 bases align to TRBD1. The CDR3 loop spans 14 amino acids. The germline gives CDR1 SGHDT, CDR2 YYEEEE. CDR3 region: CASSLRTGWYEHYF. CDR3 coding DNA: TGTGCCAGCAGCCTCAGGACAGGGTGGTACGAGCATTACTTC.

This chain uses TRBV7-2 with TRBJ1-5; 10 bases agree with TRBD1. This CDR3 contains 14 residues. Germline V CDR1 and CDR2: SGHTA, FQGNSA. This CDR3 is CASTGTGDGQPQHF. Here the CDR3 DNA reads TGTGCATCTACCGGGACAGGGGACGGTCAGCCCCAGCATTTT.

This clonotype was seen repeatedly, ten times or more. The CDR3 reads CASSLAPPEEGELFF. The CDR3 DNA follows: TGCGCCAGCAGCCTCGCACCGCCCGAGGAAGGGGAGCTGTTTTTT. The rearrangement links TRBV5-1 to TRBJ2-2; D remains unclear. Germline CDR1 reads SGHRS; CDR2 reads YFSETQ. Trimming took off 4 bases at V and 8 bases at J, with 18 bases between the two ends. The CDR3 consists of 15 residues.

This clonotype was detected many times. V gene TRBV11-2 combines with J gene TRBJ2-7; D not resolved. CDR3 length equals 13 residues. CDR1 SGHAT and CDR2 FQNNGV come from the germline V gene. The V and J ends lost 3 bases and 3 bases respectively, with 9 bases between them. The CDR3 loop is CASSFGRRYEQYF. The CDR3 nucleotides are TGTGCCAGCAGCTTCGGCAGACGCTACGAGCAGTACTTC. The variable domain in full, completed from reference TRBV11-2 and TRBJ2-7, reads EAGVAQSPRYKIIEKRQSVAFWCNPISGHATLYWYQQILGQGPKLLIQFQNNGVVDDSQLPKDRFSAERLKGVDSTLKIQPAKLEDSAVYLCASSFGRRYEQYFGPGTRLTVT.

This clonotype has only a few counts. V usage is TRBV10-3 and J usage is TRBJ1-1; D call uncertain. This CDR3 comprises 14 residues. Trimming pared 3 bases from V and 6 bases from J, leaving 14 bases between. CDR1 and CDR2 from the germline V gene are ENHRY and SYGVKD. In DNA form, the CDR3 reads TGTGCCATCAGTGACGGTAGCGTCTCCCCTGAAGCTTTCTTT. Amino acid sequence: CAISDGSVSPEAFF.

At least ten counts were recorded for this clonotype. This rearrangement joins TRBV30 to TRBJ2-7; tentative D call: TRBD2 (6 bases). CDR1 is GTSNPN, CDR2 SVGIG, per germline (reference sequence). This CDR3 has 13 residues. Trimming took 0 bases from V and 4 from J, leaving 10 bases between them. The CDR3 nucleotides read TGTGCCTGGAGTGTGGGGGGACTGTACGAGCAGTACTTC. As protein: CAWSVGGLYEQYF.

This clonotype was observed once. J is TRBJ2-5 and V is TRBV19; 7 bases line up with TRBD1. This CDR3 spans 15 amino acids. The junction had 9 bases not matched to a gene; V was cut back by 4 bases and J by 4 bases. Germline CDR1 reads LNHDA; CDR2 reads SQIVND (reference sequence). The CDR3 spells CASSTPGTALETQYF. The CDR3 DNA reads as TGTGCCAGTAGTACTCCCGGGACAGCGTTAGAGACCCAGTACTTC.

The V and J genes are TRBV25-1 and TRBJ1-2; D may be TRBD1 (5 bases). Germline CDR1 and CDR2: MGHDK and SYGVNS. The length of the CDR3 is 15 residues. V was cut by 4 bases and J by 6 bases, with 18 bases left in between. CDR3 sequence reads: CASSATGTVKDGYTF. CDR3 nucleotide sequence: TGTGCCAGCAGTGCTACCGGGACCGTTAAAGATGGCTACACCTTC.

The V gene is TRBV9, the J gene TRBJ2-5; 7 positions agree with TRBD1. The CDR3 is 15 residues long. The germline CDR1 and CDR2 sequences are SGDLS and YYNGEE. Germline trimming cut 4 bases from V and 5 bases from J; bases unmatched to any gene: 11. The CDR3 bases are TGTGCCAGCAGCCATACCAGGGGGTTTCGGGAGACCCAGTACTTC. Translated: CASSHTRGFRETQYF.

This clonotype has ten or more counts. The rearrangement uses TRBV7-9 and TRBJ1-5; 11 bases are shared with TRBD1. The CDR3 loop spans 16 amino acids. V shed 4 bases and J 3 bases; nucleotides not matched to a gene: 5. Germline CDR1 is SEHNR and CDR2 is FQNEAQ (reference sequence). The CDR3 sequence is CASSYGTGGFNQPQHF. The DNA of the CDR3 is TGTGCCAGCAGCTACGGGACAGGGGGATTCAATCAGCCCCAGCATTTT.

This clonotype was seen more than once but under ten times. This rearrangement joins TRBV10-3 to TRBJ2-5, with TRBD1 identical over 7 bases. This CDR3 region has 13 residues. Losses at the gene ends were 6 bases for V and 4 bases for J; bases not matched to a gene: 5. Germline CDR1 reads ENHRY; CDR2 reads SYGVKD. The CDR3 nucleotides read TGTGCCATCAGAGGACAGGAGAGAGAGACCCAGTACTTC. Its protein is CAIRGQERETQYF.

This clonotype was recorded many times. V is TRBV10-3 and J is TRBJ1-1; D unclear. This CDR3 is built from 12 residues. Trimming pared 6 bases from V and 1 base from J, leaving 6 bases between. The germline CDR1 and CDR2 sequences are ENHRY and SYGVKD. CDR3 residues: CAIRGQNTEAFF. The CDR3 nucleotides are TGTGCCATCAGGGGTCAGAACACTGAAGCTTTCTTT.

In its sample, this clonotype was seen many times. The V call is TRBV20-1, the J call TRBJ2-7; no definite D call. Germline loops: CDR1 DFQATT, CDR2 SNEGSKA (reference sequence). V lost 3 bases to trimming and J lost 7 bases, with 16 bases between them. This CDR3 has 13 residues. The CDR3 reads CSASLLERKEQYF. The CDR3 coding sequence is TGCAGTGCTAGTCTCTTGGAACGTAAGGAGCAGTACTTC.

This clonotype was detected many times. The rearrangement uses TRBV7-8 and TRBJ1-4; TRBD1 matches 7 bases. CDR3 size: 15 residues. Germline V CDR1 and CDR2: SGHVS, FQNEAQ. The ends lost 5 bases at V and 4 bases at J; junction bases unmatched: 7. The CDR3 DNA follows: TGTGCCAGCAGCGAGCAACAGGGGATTAATGAAAAACTGTTTTTT. Its translation is CASSEQQGINEKLFF. Based on the CDR3 plus reference TRBV7-8 and TRBJ1-4, the full variable domain is GAGVSQSPRYKVAKRGQDVALRCDPISGHVSLFWYQQALGQGPEFLTYFQNEAQLDKSGLPSDRFFAERPEGSVSTLKIQRTQQEDSAVYLCASSEQQGINEKLFFGSGTQLSVL.

This clonotype appeared a single time. The CDR3 here is CASSLEADNSPLHF. CDR3 DNA: TGCGCCAGCAGCTTGGAGGCAGACAATTCACCCCTCCACTTT. The rearrangement joins TRBV5-1 to TRBJ1-6; no definite D call. Germline V gene lookup returns CDR1 SGHRS and CDR2 YFSETQ. Trimming shortened V by 0 bases and J by 7 bases, and 8 bases separated the two germline ends. CDR3 length equals 14 residues.